The source of this TCR beta chain is a study of cytomegalovirus exposure and HLA in healthy donors. For the study at large: There were 90 million to 140 million unique TCR beta sequences, drawn from about 190 million T cells, in an earlier analysis.

60 Vbeta and 13 Jbeta primers were used in PCR. TCRdb's copy holds only in-frame clones and misses some; the assay was immunoSEQ multiplex PCR. The table lists 100,000 to 130,000 clones, roughly 80% of them singletons, with about 2.2% in the top ten. As regards this clone: Its antigen is unidentified.

Study-level points and caveats: In a later analysis, the majority of CMV-associated beta chains seemingly showed HLA restriction. The investigators catalogued 150 or so TCR beta chains as cytomegalovirus-associated.

This TCR was recovered from a man aged 25 to 45 in good health and CMV-seronegative. Sequences were obtained from PBMCs.

In DNA form, the CDR3 reads TGTGCCAGCAGCTTATTCAGCGGGGGGGCAGACGAGCAGTTCTTC. Translated, it gives CASSLFSGGADEQFF. V usage is TRBV7-3 and J usage is TRBJ2-1, with 10 positions matching TRBD2. The CDR3 is 15 amino acids. Germline assignment: CDR1 SGHTA and CDR2 FQGTGA. V lost 2 bases to trimming and J lost 10 bases; unmatched junction nucleotides: 8.